This T cell receptor (beta chain) derives from a study of PD-L1 blockade in urothelial cancer. Background on the study: Intravenous atezolizumab, 1,200 mg every 3 weeks, was begun by patients around 2014. Blood was analyzed 3 weeks (second dose) and 6 weeks after treatment start. Researchers found blood samples held a median of approximately 150,000 T cells.

Each PCR had synthetic TCR analog templates added to it as a spike-in. Sequenced by immunoSEQ multiplex PCR; TCRdb stores in-frame clones only, minus some. In the table there are around 45,000 clones, approximately 88% of which are singletons. Per the germline V gene, CDR1 is SNHLY and CDR2 is FYNNEI. Trimming at V came to 6 bases and at J to 5 bases, leaving 10 bases not matched to a gene. The CDR3 contains 15 residues. The sample in question was PBMCs, obtained around atezolizumab (anti-PD-L1) treatment. The clonotype comes from an elderly man with urothelial cancer. The V gene is TRBV2, the J gene TRBJ2-5, with 9 bases identical to TRBD2. The CDR3 protein is CASRLEAGGGETQYF. CDR3 bases: TGTGCCAGCAGGCTCGAAGCGGGAGGAGGGGAGACCCAGTACTTC.